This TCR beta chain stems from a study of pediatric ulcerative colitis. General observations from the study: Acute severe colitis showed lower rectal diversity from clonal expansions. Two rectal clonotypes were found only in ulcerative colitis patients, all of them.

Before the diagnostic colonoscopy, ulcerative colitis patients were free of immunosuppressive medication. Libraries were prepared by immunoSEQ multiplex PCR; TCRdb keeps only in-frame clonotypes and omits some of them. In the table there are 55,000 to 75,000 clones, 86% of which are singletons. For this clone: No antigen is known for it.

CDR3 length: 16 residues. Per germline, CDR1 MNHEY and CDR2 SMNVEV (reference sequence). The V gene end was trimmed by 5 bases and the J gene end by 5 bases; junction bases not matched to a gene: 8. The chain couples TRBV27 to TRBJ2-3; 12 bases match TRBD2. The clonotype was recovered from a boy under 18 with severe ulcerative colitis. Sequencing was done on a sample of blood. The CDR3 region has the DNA TGTGCCAGCAGTATCCGTCTAGCGGGAGGGATAGATACGCAGTATTTT. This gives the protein CASSIRLAGGIDTQYF.